This T cell receptor beta chain was captured in a study of T-cell reconstitution after alpha-beta-depleted transplantation in children. Study observations and caveats: Counts and diversity of T cells one year after transplant came mostly from newly produced T cells. Surviving recipient T cells and thymic progenitors underlay high day-60 TCRbeta diversity in some patients. The study reportedly traced alpha-beta T cells about two months after transplant to several hundred expanded graft clones.

A remark on this clonotype: Its target is not known.

Trimming removed 0 bases from V and 7 bases from J, with 21 bases in between. CDR3 length: 17 amino acids. Germline CDR1 reads MNHEY; CDR2 reads SMNVEV (reference sequence). Unique molecular identifiers tagged the TCRbeta library. TCRdb ran MiXCR on the PCR reads and lists one entry per CDR3 protein. The sample records about 540,000 distinct CDR3 sequences, over 25% being singletons. The clonotype originates from a boy under three years old with Wiskott-Aldrich syndrome, due to receive a stem cell transplant. V is TRBV27 and J is TRBJ2-5; D is ambiguous. The sample was PBMCs, taken before TCRalphabeta/CD19-depleted stem cell transplant. Here the CDR3 DNA reads TGTGCCAGCAGTTTATCCGGTGTTGTAGGGTTACCAGGGACCCAGTACTTC. Encoded protein: CASSLSGVVGLPGTQYF.